The 23 T cell receptor beta chains presented below share a single source sample, sequenced in a study of blood T cell repertoires in COVID-19. Sequencing used immunoSEQ multiplex PCR; TCRdb keeps in-frame clones, though not all of them. The sample gives approximately 150,000 clones, roughly 89% of which show up once; about 5% is in the top ten. Material for sequencing was peripheral blood. All receptors derive from a human donor in a cohort sampled during active COVID-19.

V and J are TRBV28 and TRBJ2-3; 7 bases are shared with TRBD2. V lost 3 bases, J lost 3 bases, and 6 bases stayed unmatched. The CDR3 has 15 amino acids. Germline CDR1 reads MDHEN; CDR2 reads SYDVKM. The CDR3 loop is CASSFGGGSTDTQYF. For the CDR3, the DNA is TGTGCCAGCAGTTTTGGGGGGGGGAGTACAGATACGCAGTATTTT.

V gene TRBV27 combines with J gene TRBJ2-7; 9 bases agree with TRBD1. CDR1 and CDR2 (germline): MNHEY, SMNVEV (reference sequence). CDR3 length equals 17 residues. V was clipped by 2 bases and J by 0 bases; unmatched bases: 8. The DNA of the CDR3 is TGTGCCAGCAGTTTACCAGGGGGACAGGGTGGCTCCTACGAGCAGTACTTC. It yields the protein CASSLPGGQGGSYEQYF.

The CDR3 DNA reads as TGTGCCAGCAGCCTACAGAACACTGAAGCTTTCTTT. Its translation is CASSLQNTEAFF. The chain recombines TRBV7-8 with TRBJ1-1; D uncertain. V shed 5 bases and J shed 1 base, with 5 bases lying between them. The CDR3 sequence is 12 residues long. Germline CDR1 is SGHVS and CDR2 is FQNEAQ.

The chain is built from TRBV6-5 and TRBJ1-1; D call uncertain. V was shortened by 4 bases and J by 4 bases, with 13 bases between the two germline ends. Germline values: CDR1 MNHEY, CDR2 SVGAGI. This CDR3 comprises 14 residues. CDR3 loop: CASSFQAGPTEAFF. CDR3 coding DNA: TGTGCCAGCAGTTTCCAGGCCGGTCCCACTGAAGCTTTCTTT.

A few counts support this clone. The chain combines TRBV6-5 with TRBJ1-1; weak D call: TRBD1 (6 bases). Trimming cost V 7 bases and J 0 bases, with 15 bases left between them. Per germline, CDR1 MNHEY and CDR2 SVGAGI. The CDR3 loop spans 15 amino acids. The chain's CDR3 is CASMISGALNTEAFF. In DNA form, the CDR3 reads TGTGCCAGCATGATCTCAGGGGCCCTGAACACTGAAGCTTTCTTT.

CDR3 loop: CASSFSAGTEAFF. In DNA form, the CDR3 reads TGTGCCAGCAGCTTCTCAGCGGGCACTGAAGCTTTCTTT. The rearrangement joins TRBV9 to TRBJ1-1; D not resolved. CDR1 and CDR2 (germline): SGDLS, YYNGEE. V was shortened by 4 bases and J by 4 bases, with 11 bases between the two germline ends. The CDR3 spans 13 residues. The variable domain in full, completed from reference TRBV9 and TRBJ1-1, reads DSGVTQTPKHLITATGQRVTLRCSPRSGDLSVYWYQQSLDQGLQFLIQYYNGEERAKGNILERFSAQQFPDLHSELNLSSLELGDSALYFCASSFSAGTEAFFGQGTRLTVV.

V and J are TRBV7-7 and TRBJ2-5, with D perhaps TRBD2 (7 bases). Looked up from germline, CDR1 is SSHAT and CDR2 is FNYEAQ (reference sequence). V dropped 2 bases and J dropped 1 base, with 11 bases sitting between them. There are 15 residues in the CDR3. CDR3 coding DNA: TGTGCCAGCAGCTTAACCCGGGGGGCCCAAGAGACCCAGTACTTC. It yields the protein CASSLTRGAQETQYF.

The CDR3, as DNA: TGTGCCAGCAGCCTGCTAGCGGGAGTCCGCAATGAGCAGTTCTTC. It specifies CASSLLAGVRNEQFF. The rearrangement links TRBV7-2 to TRBJ2-1, with 10 bases identical to TRBD2. The CDR3 totals 15 residues. J was trimmed by 6 bases and V by 5 bases; bases with no gene match: 7. Germline CDR1 and CDR2: SGHTA and FQGNSA.

V usage is TRBV30 and J usage is TRBJ1-1; D may be TRBD1 (5 bases). The V gene lost 7 bases and the J gene lost 4 bases, with 16 bases spanning the gap. Germline CDR1 reads GTSNPN; CDR2 reads SVGIG (reference sequence). The CDR3 contains 13 residues. This CDR3 is CASAHSGGTEAFF. The DNA of the CDR3 is TGTGCCTCCGCTCATTCGGGGGGCACTGAAGCTTTCTTT.

Notes on this clone: Different DNA sequences within this sample yield the same CDR3. The chain combines TRBV9 with TRBJ2-1; 7 nucleotides line up with TRBD2. The junction had 2 bases not matched to a gene; V was cut back by 0 bases and J by 2 bases. Germline V gene sequence: CDR1 SGDLS, CDR2 YYNGEE. This CDR3 comprises 15 residues. In nucleotides, the CDR3 is TGTGCCAGCAGCGTAGGGCTAGCGGCCTACAATGAGCAGTTCTTC. Its protein is CASSVGLAAYNEQFF.

The chain couples TRBV5-1 to TRBJ2-5; TRBD1 is a possible D gene (5 bases). The V and J ends lost 5 bases and 6 bases respectively, with 14 bases between them. Germline CDR1 SGHRS, CDR2 YFSETQ. The CDR3 runs 13 residues. CDR3 protein: CASSGTGRKTQYF. The CDR3 bases are TGCGCCAGCAGTGGAACAGGACGAAAGACCCAGTACTTC.

This rearrangement joins TRBV5-1 to TRBJ2-1, with TRBD1 matching 9 bases. Per germline, CDR1 SGHRS and CDR2 YFSETQ. The CDR3 has 14 amino acids. The J segment lost 5 bases and the V segment lost 4 bases, leaving 4 bases of the junction unmatched. For the CDR3, the DNA is TGCGCCAGCAGCCGCCGGGACAGGGACAATGAGCAGTTCTTC. Its translation: CASSRRDRDNEQFF.

J is TRBJ2-2 and V is TRBV18, with 8 bases fitting TRBD2. Germline values: CDR1 KGHSH, CDR2 LQKENI. Trimming cost V 2 bases and J 7 bases; bases outside gene matches: 18. The CDR3 length is 19 residues. This chain's CDR3 is CASSPKDRTSSPGVGELFF. In DNA form, the CDR3 reads TGTGCCAGCTCACCAAAGGACCGGACTAGCTCCCCCGGGGTCGGGGAGCTGTTTTTT. Filled out from reference TRBV18 and TRBJ2-2, the complete variable domain reads NAGVMQNPRHLVRRRGQEARLRCSPMKGHSHVYWYRQLPEEGLKFMVYLQKENIIDESGMPKERFSAEFPKEGPSILRIQQVVRGDSAAYFCASSPKDRTSSPGVGELFFGEGSRLTVL.

The J gene is TRBJ2-2, the V gene TRBV7-6, with D unresolved. The CDR3 spans 15 residues. Deletions cut 3 bases from V and 0 bases from J, with 8 bases between. CDR1 SGHVS and CDR2 FNYEAQ come from the germline V gene. This chain's CDR3 is CASSFVQSNTGELFF. CDR3 DNA sequence: TGTGCCAGCAGCTTCGTACAGTCGAACACCGGGGAGCTGTTTTTT.

This sequence joins TRBV28 and TRBJ2-7; 11 bases map to TRBD2. From germline, CDR1 is MDHEN and CDR2 SYDVKM. The trim removed 7 bases at V and 6 bases at J, leaving 11 bases unmatched. This CDR3 has 15 residues. Here the CDR3 reads CASKTLAGGAAEQYF. The CDR3, as DNA: TGTGCCAGCAAAACGTTAGCGGGAGGGGCCGCCGAGCAGTACTTC. Based on the CDR3 plus reference TRBV28 and TRBJ2-7, the full variable domain is DVKVTQSSRYLVKRTGEKVFLECVQDMDHENMFWYRQDPGLGLRLIYFSYDVKMKEKGDIPEGYSVSREKKERFSLILESASTNQTSMYLCASKTLAGGAAEQYFGPGTRLTVT.

The chain is built from TRBV28 and TRBJ1-5; 12 bases map to TRBD1. The germline V gene has CDR1 MDHEN and CDR2 SYDVKM. V trimming: 5 bases; J trimming: 7 bases; junction bases outside the gene matches: 3. CDR3 length: 14 amino acids. The DNA for the CDR3 is TGTGCCAGCAGTGGGACAGGGGGCTTGCAGCCCCAGCATTTT. Translated: CASSGTGGLQPQHF.

This rearrangement joins TRBV4-3 to TRBJ2-7; D might be TRBD1 (5 bases). Germline V gene sequence: CDR1 LGHNA, CDR2 YSLEER. This CDR3 is 15 amino acids long. Trimming stripped 0 bases from V and 6 bases from J, with 15 bases between. The CDR3 here is CASSQDQGMGAEQYF. The CDR3 coding sequence is TGCGCCAGCAGCCAAGACCAGGGAATGGGTGCCGAGCAGTACTTC.

Written as DNA, the CDR3 is TGTGCCAGCAGTGATGGCAGGGCCGTCTCCTATAATTCACCCCTCCACTTT. Its protein is CASSDGRAVSYNSPLHF. The rearrangement links TRBV6-1 to TRBJ1-6; D is perhaps TRBD1 (5 bases). Germline V gene lookup returns CDR1 MNHNS and CDR2 SASEGT. The CDR3 sequence is 17 residues long. V was cut by 3 bases and J by 0 bases, with 12 bases left in between.

This clone showed up just a few times. This chain joins TRBV2 and TRBJ2-7; 9 bases are a match to TRBD1. Unmatched junction bases numbered 2, after V lost 6 bases and J lost 2 bases. Germline loops: CDR1 SNHLY, CDR2 FYNNEI. CDR3 size: 13 residues. CDR3 sequence: CASRQGATYEQYF. CDR3 bases: TGTGCCAGCAGACAGGGGGCGACCTACGAGCAGTACTTC.

The V gene is TRBV15, the J gene TRBJ2-5, with 10 bases matching TRBD1. CDR1 and CDR2 (germline): LNHNV, YYDKDF (reference sequence). V was clipped by 5 bases and J by 2 bases; unmatched bases: 14. This CDR3 region has 18 residues. CDR3 sequence (DNA): TGTGCCACCAGCCCCTATGGCCCACTGGGACAGGGGCAAGAGACCCAGTACTTC. Translating gives CATSPYGPLGQGQETQYF.

This clone has just a few counts. V and J are TRBV19 and TRBJ1-1, with TRBD1 identical over 7 bases. V was clipped by 6 bases and J by 1 base; unmatched bases: 8. The germline V gene has CDR1 LNHDA and CDR2 SQIVND (reference sequence). The CDR3 is 15 residues long. CDR3 coding DNA: TGTGCCAGTAGGGGACAGAGGACGGGGAACACTGAAGCTTTCTTT. This translates into CASRGQRTGNTEAFF.

The CDR3 DNA sequence: TGTGCCAGCACCGCGGGGGGAAACAATGAGCAGTTCTTC. It is translated as CASTAGGNNEQFF. The chain combines TRBV9 with TRBJ2-1; the match to TRBD2 covers 8 bases. The CDR3 covers 13 residues. Germline trimming cut 6 bases from V and 5 bases from J; bases unmatched to any gene: 4. The V gene's germline CDR1 is SGDLS and CDR2 YYNGEE.

V usage is TRBV2 and J usage is TRBJ1-1; 8 bases fit TRBD1. This CDR3 has 15 amino acids. Trimming removed 7 bases from V and 1 base from J; junction bases left unmatched: 8. The germline CDR1 and CDR2 sequences are SNHLY and FYNNEI. The CDR3 loop reads CASKYGTGGNTEAFF. CDR3 coding DNA: TGTGCCAGCAAGTACGGAACAGGGGGGAACACTGAAGCTTTCTTT.